Included here is one T cell receptor (beta chain) sequence, with context. As handled by the study authors: Amplification from reference gene primers served as the basis for estimated nucleated cell counts. TCRdb's table, derived via immunoSEQ multiplex PCR, lists solely in-frame clones and lacks some. V, J and clone size were drawn from that table, and D and trimming were deduced from the DNA. Of roughly 100,000 clones listed, roughly 84% are singletons. This sample is part of a study of blood T cell repertoires in COVID-19. Turning to the study itself: The study drew acute and convalescent COVID-19 samples from the United States, Italy and Spain. PBMCs, B-cell-depleted T cells, or T cells were the source of the cDNA or gDNA that made up the material.

CDR3 length equals 15 residues. The V gene lost 0 bases and the J gene lost 1 base, with 8 bases spanning the gap. Per the germline V gene, CDR1 is SGHNT and CDR2 is YYREEE (reference sequence). The sample consisted of peripheral blood. This chain uses TRBV5-4 with TRBJ2-1; a weak D match, TRBD1 (6 bases). The receptor was derived from a human donor in a cohort sampled during active or convalescent COVID-19. CDR3 DNA sequence: TGTGCCAGCAGCTTGGGGGGGCAATCCTACAATGAGCAGTTCTTC. Encoded protein: CASSLGGQSYNEQFF.